The next 13 T cell receptor beta chains were all read from a single sample in a study of cytomegalovirus exposure and HLA in healthy donors. The PCR employed 60 Vbeta primers together with 13 Jbeta primers. Here immunoSEQ multiplex PCR was the method, and the copy in TCRdb shows in-frame clones only, minus some. In the table there are around 180,000 clones, around 82% of which are singletons. The sample comprised PBMCs. These receptors all come from a man between 40 and 49 years old in good health and CMV-seronegative.

Here the CDR3 DNA reads TGCAGCGTTGACGAAGCGGGGCGACGGGCAGATACGCAGTATTTT. Amino acid sequence: CSVDEAGRRADTQYF. This chain uses TRBV29-1 with TRBJ2-3; 7 nucleotides line up with TRBD2. With 3 bases clipped from V and 4 bases from J, the junction kept 10 bases outside the gene matches. Germline assignment: CDR1 SQVTM and CDR2 ANQGSEA. This CDR3 has 15 residues.

In this sample, this clone turned up once. For the CDR3, the DNA is TGTGCCAGCAGCGTAGCCTCGGGACAGCTCCCCTACGAGCAGTACTTC. Translation: CASSVASGQLPYEQYF. The V and J genes are TRBV9 and TRBJ2-7; 7 positions agree with TRBD1. Germline V gives CDR1 SGDLS, CDR2 YYNGEE. The V segment lost 0 bases and the J segment 2 bases; nucleotides outside the gene matches: 8. This CDR3 spans 16 amino acids.

The chain combines TRBV27 with TRBJ2-2; 7 nucleotides match TRBD1. Germline CDR1 and CDR2: MNHEY and SMNVEV (reference sequence). V shed 8 bases, J shed 1 base, and the junction held 16 bases outside the gene matches. This CDR3 region has 18 residues. The CDR3 loop reads CASALGYRGGMNTGELFF. For the CDR3, the DNA is TGTGCCAGCGCGCTTGGGTACCGAGGGGGCATGAACACCGGGGAGCTGTTTTTT.

The rearrangement links TRBV5-1 to TRBJ2-3; 8 nucleotides align to TRBD2. J gave up 3 bases and V 1 base, and 1 base lay outside the gene matches. CDR3 length: 14 amino acids. CDR1 and CDR2 (germline): SGHRS, YFSETQ. The CDR3 DNA reads as TGCGCCAGCAGCTTGCGGGAGGGAACAGATACGCAGTATTTT. Translating it yields CASSLREGTDTQYF. Filled out from reference TRBV5-1 and TRBJ2-3, the complete variable domain reads KAGVTQTPRYLIKTRGQQVTLSCSPISGHRSVSWYQQTPGQGLQFLFEYFSETQRNKGNFPGRFSGRQFSNSRSEMNVSTLELGDSALYLCASSLREGTDTQYFGPGTRLTVL.

The V call is TRBV9, the J call TRBJ2-1; no reliable D call. The CDR3 totals 13 residues. CDR1 SGDLS and CDR2 YYNGEE come from the germline V gene. Trimming took off 0 bases at V and 5 bases at J, with 6 bases between the two ends. This chain's CDR3 is CASSVVADNEQFF. The CDR3 bases are TGTGCCAGCAGCGTAGTGGCAGACAATGAGCAGTTCTTC.

V gene TRBV4-3 combines with J gene TRBJ2-5, with D perhaps matching TRBD1 (5 bases). The germline V gene has CDR1 LGHNA and CDR2 YSLEER. The length of the CDR3 is 13 residues. V was clipped by 2 bases and J by 5 bases, with 9 bases between them. The CDR3 sequence: CASSQTGRETQYF. CDR3 DNA sequence: TGCGCCAGCAGCCAAACAGGCCGGGAGACCCAGTACTTC.

The chain joins TRBV5-1 to TRBJ2-3; 13 bases line up with TRBD2. Germline CDR1 is SGHRS and CDR2 is YFSETQ. The CDR3 consists of 16 residues. The J segment lost 5 bases and the V segment lost 4 bases, leaving 7 bases of the junction unmatched. In DNA, the CDR3 is TGCGCCAGCAGCATGACTAGCGGGGGGTCGGTAGATACGCAGTATTTT. Its protein product is CASSMTSGGSVDTQYF.

The rearrangement joins TRBV7-2 to TRBJ2-3; the D is unclear. There are 16 residues in the CDR3. V was pared by 2 bases and J by 5 bases, with 17 bases between. Germline V gene data show CDR1 as SGHTA and CDR2 as FQGNSA. The CDR3 reads CASSLLSDPSGDTQYF. In nucleotides, the CDR3 is TGTGCCAGCAGCTTACTCAGCGACCCGTCCGGAGATACGCAGTATTTT. Based on the CDR3 plus reference TRBV7-2 and TRBJ2-3, the full variable domain is GAGVSQSPSNKVTEKGKDVELRCDPISGHTALYWYRQSLGQGLEFLIYFQGNSAPDKSGLPSDRFSAERTGGSVSTLTIQRTQQEDSAVYLCASSLLSDPSGDTQYFGPGTRLTVL.

The chain has TRBV15 and TRBJ1-5, with 10 bases aligning to TRBD1. CDR3 length equals 18 residues. The V and J ends lost 0 bases and 4 bases, in that order; junction bases with no gene match: 9. Germline loops: CDR1 LNHNV, CDR2 YYDKDF (reference sequence). This CDR3 reads CATSRDWTGGFDNQPQHF. The DNA for the CDR3 is TGTGCCACCAGCAGAGATTGGACAGGGGGATTCGATAATCAGCCCCAGCATTTT.

The chain's CDR3 is CASSTFPGQAAFF. DNA for the CDR3: TGTGCCAGCAGCACCTTCCCGGGACAGGCAGCTTTCTTT. The J gene is TRBJ1-1, the V gene TRBV9; 8 bases match TRBD1. Per the germline V gene, CDR1 is SGDLS and CDR2 is YYNGEE. The CDR3 spans 13 residues. The junction had 9 bases not matched to a gene; V was cut back by 4 bases and J by 10 bases. Supplemented by reference TRBV9 and TRBJ1-1, the full variable domain reads DSGVTQTPKHLITATGQRVTLRCSPRSGDLSVYWYQQSLDQGLQFLIQYYNGEERAKGNILERFSAQQFPDLHSELNLSSLELGDSALYFCASSTFPGQAAFFGQGTRLTVV.

The chain has TRBV7-7 and TRBJ2-1, with TRBD1 matching over 9 bases. V trimming: 1 base; J trimming: 5 bases; junction bases outside the gene matches: 0. Germline CDR1 is SSHAT and CDR2 is FNYEAQ (reference sequence). This CDR3 spans 14 amino acids. CDR3: CASSLGTGDNEQFF. The CDR3 region has the DNA TGTGCCAGCAGCTTAGGGACAGGGGACAATGAGCAGTTCTTC.

This clone occurred a few times. The chain carries TRBV10-2 and TRBJ1-1; 7 nucleotides align to TRBD1. This CDR3 has 14 residues. Trimming took 4 bases from V and 5 from J; bases not matched to a gene: 7. CDR1 and CDR2 from the germline V gene are WSHSY and SAAADI. CDR3 in DNA: TGCGCCAGCAGTGGTCGAGGGGGCATAACTGAAGCTTTCTTT. As protein: CASSGRGGITEAFF.

The rearrangement joins TRBV10-3 to TRBJ2-5; D possibly corresponds to TRBD2 (5 bases). Germline CDR1 ENHRY, CDR2 SYGVKD. Trimming removed 6 bases from V and 2 bases from J, with 10 bases in between. The CDR3 runs to 13 residues. The CDR3 DNA is TGTGCCATCAGCCCGGACTGGCAAGAGACCCAGTACTTC. As protein: CAISPDWQETQYF.